A selection of T cell receptor beta chains follows, all from one sample in a study of OX40 agonist ivuxolimab in advanced cancers. The data were produced by immunoSEQ multiplex PCR, yet TCRdb's version contains in-frame clones alone and is incomplete. The sample yields 26,000 or so clones, around 90% seen once. Source: CD4+ or CD8+ T cells sorted from blood, taken in a trial of the OX40 agonist ivuxolimab. All receptors derive from an adult with an advanced solid tumor such as melanoma, head and neck, liver or kidney cancer. The CDR3 runs from the conserved cysteine through the conserved F or W. A D gene is named only where the DNA matches it firmly. Rows give clone size only sometimes, using once, few, many, or a class for an expanded clone.

J | length | V | D | size | CDR3 | DNA
TRBJ2-1 | 13 | TRBV14 | - | - | CASSPNPGVEQFF | TGTGCCAGCAGTCCGAATCCGGGGGTTGAGCAGTTCTTC
TRBJ1-4 | 15 | TRBV5-1 | TRBD1 | - | CASSGGTGRNEKLFF | TGCGCCAGCAGCGGGGGGACAGGGCGTAATGAAAAACTGTTTTTT
TRBJ2-1 | 11 | TRBV5-1 | - | - | CASRLNNEQFF | TGCGCCAGCAGGCTGAACAATGAGCAGTTCTTC
TRBJ1-1 | 15 | TRBV9 | TRBD1 | - | CASSQGGHVNTEAFF | TGTGCCAGCAGCCAGGGGGGGCACGTGAACACTGAAGCTTTCTTT
TRBJ2-2 | 17 | TRBV7-9 | TRBD2 | - | CASSRSVSGDNTGELFF | TGTGCCAGCAGCCGATCGGTGAGCGGGGATAACACCGGGGAGCTGTTTTTT
TRBJ2-1 | 15 | TRBV28 | TRBD2 | - | CASTPTSGSTDEQFF | TGTGCCAGCACCCCGACTAGCGGGAGTACGGATGAGCAGTTCTTC
TRBJ2-7 | 13 | TRBV5-8 | - | - | CASTVGPSYEQYF | TGTGCCAGCACCGTCGGGCCCTCCTACGAGCAGTACTTC
TRBJ1-5 | 12 | TRBV2 | - | - | CASSEMQLVQHF | TGTGCCAGCAGTGAAATGCAGTTAGTGCAGCATTTT
TRBJ1-2 | 16 | TRBV4-1 | TRBD1 | once | CASSQGSTGPSYGYTF | TGCGCCAGCAGCCAAGGGTCGACAGGGCCTAGCTATGGCTACACCTTC
TRBJ2-4 | 15 | TRBV5-1 | TRBD2 | - | CASSFSGGLKNIQYF | TGCGCCAGCAGCTTTAGCGGGGGACTGAAAAACATTCAGTACTTC
TRBJ1-2 | 17 | TRBV28 | TRBD1 | - | CASIPGVPGQGPYGYTF | TGTGCCAGCATTCCAGGGGTTCCGGGACAGGGACCCTATGGCTACACCTTC
TRBJ1-2 | 10 | TRBV29-1 | - | - | CSVVAGGYTF | TGCAGCGTTGTCGCGGGTGGCTACACCTTC
TRBJ2-7 | 15 | TRBV11-2 | TRBD2 | - | CASSFASGVYYEQYF | TGTGCCAGCAGCTTTGCTAGCGGGGTTTACTACGAGCAGTACTTC
TRBJ2-5 | 15 | TRBV6-5 | - | - | CASSYSTTAQETQYF | TGTGCCAGCAGTTACTCTACGACAGCTCAAGAGACCCAGTACTTC
TRBJ2-3 | 16 | TRBV5-6 | - | - | CASSSPGPAYTDTQYF | TGTGCCAGCAGCTCACCGGGACCCGCTTACACAGATACGCAGTATTTT
TRBJ1-6 | 19 | TRBV4-3 | TRBD1 | - | CASSQDYVTTGGYNSPLHF | TGCGCCAGCAGCCAAGATTACGTGACGACAGGGGGTTATAATTCACCCCTCCACTTT
TRBJ2-6 | 15 | TRBV19 | - | - | CASSLWGAGANVLTF | TGTGCCAGTAGTTTATGGGGGGCTGGGGCCAACGTCCTGACTTTC
TRBJ2-7 | 13 | TRBV30 | - | - | CAGEQDLDYEQYF | TGTGCCGGGGAGCAGGACTTAGACTACGAGCAGTACTTC
TRBJ2-1 | 15 | TRBV27 | TRBD2 | - | CASRLSGSSYNEQFF | TGTGCCAGCAGACTTAGCGGGAGCTCCTACAATGAGCAGTTCTTC
TRBJ2-5 | 14 | TRBV10-2 | - | - | CATRNRDEEETQYF | TGCGCCACCCGGAACCGGGACGAAGAAGAGACCCAGTACTTC
TRBJ1-2 | 15 | TRBV5-1 | - | - | CASSPSLGANYGYTF | TGCGCCAGCAGCCCATCCCTTGGAGCTAACTATGGCTACACCTTC
TRBJ1-1 | 11 | TRBV28 | - | - | CASTSSPEAFF | TGTGCCAGCACAAGCTCCCCCGAGGCTTTCTTT
TRBJ1-1 | 14 | TRBV19 | - | - | CASSIVVQGPEAFF | TGTGCCAGTAGTATAGTAGTTCAGGGGCCTGAAGCTTTCTTT
TRBJ2-1 | 17 | TRBV7-3 | - | - | CASSLDFPLSSYNEQFF | TGTGCCAGCAGCTTAGATTTCCCGCTAAGCTCCTACAATGAGCAGTTCTTC
TRBJ1-1 | 13 | TRBV7-9 | - | - | CASSLAGNTEAFF | TGTGCCAGCAGCTTAGCGGGGAACACTGAAGCTTTCTTT
TRBJ2-2 | 13 | TRBV6-5 | - | - | CATAGEGAGELFF | TGTGCCACCGCAGGGGAGGGGGCCGGGGAGCTGTTTTTT
TRBJ2-5 | 15 | TRBV25-1 | - | - | CASSARTVYQETQYF | TGTGCCAGCAGTGCCCGGACAGTGTACCAAGAGACCCAGTACTTC
TRBJ2-7 | 15 | TRBV6-1 | - | - | CASSERDQSPYEQYF | TGTGCCAGCAGTGAAAGGGACCAGTCCCCCTACGAGCAGTACTTC
TRBJ1-6 | 14 | TRBV5-5 | - | - | CASRLPSANSPLHF | TGTGCCAGCCGTCTCCCTTCGGCAAATTCACCCCTCCACTTT
TRBJ2-7 | 9 | TRBV6-5 | - | - | CASSYYGPF | TGTGCCAGCAGTTACTACGGACCCTTC
TRBJ2-1 | 16 | TRBV27 | TRBD2 | few | CASSTLLAGLYNEQFF | TGTGCCAGCAGTACCCTACTAGCGGGATTATACAATGAGCAGTTCTTC
TRBJ1-6 | 16 | TRBV27 | - | - | CASSEAGMAYNSPLHF | TGTGCCAGCAGTGAGGCAGGGATGGCATATAATTCACCCCTCCACTTT
TRBJ2-7 | 14 | TRBV7-2 | TRBD1 | - | CASSALGQGNEQYF | TGTGCCAGCAGCGCTTTGGGACAGGGGAACGAGCAGTACTTC
TRBJ2-2 | 15 | TRBV10-3 | - | - | CAISEQEGGTGELFF | TGTGCCATCAGTGAGCAGGAAGGCGGCACCGGGGAGCTGTTTTTT
TRBJ2-7 | 15 | TRBV13 | TRBD2 | - | CASSLRLADTYEQYF | TGTGCCAGCAGCTTAAGACTAGCGGACACCTACGAGCAGTACTTC
TRBJ2-5 | 15 | TRBV6-5 | TRBD2 | - | CASSQLAGVAETQYF | TGTGCCAGCAGTCAACTAGCGGGAGTTGCAGAGACCCAGTACTTC
TRBJ2-7 | 17 | TRBV27 | - | once | CASSLFRPRDGSYEQYF | TGTGCCAGCAGTTTATTTCGCCCCAGGGATGGGTCCTACGAGCAGTACTTC
TRBJ2-4 | 14 | TRBV9 | - | - | CASSSTLAKNIQYF | TGTGCCAGCAGCTCCACTTTAGCCAAAAACATTCAGTACTTC
TRBJ2-1 | 15 | TRBV5-4 | TRBD2 | - | CASSLGVSGVYEQFF | TGTGCCAGCAGCTTGGGGGTTAGCGGGGTTTATGAGCAGTTCTTC
TRBJ2-7 | 13 | TRBV7-8 | - | - | CASSPRTSIEQYF | TGTGCCAGCAGCCCGAGAACTAGTATCGAGCAGTACTTC
TRBJ2-3 | 15 | TRBV5-4 | - | medium-sized | CASSFEAEERDTQYF | TGTGCCAGCAGCTTTGAGGCAGAAGAGAGAGATACGCAGTATTTT
TRBJ2-3 | 15 | TRBV6-1 | TRBD1 | - | CASSESTGSLDTQYF | TGTGCCAGCAGTGAATCGACAGGGAGCTTAGATACGCAGTATTTT
TRBJ1-2 | 17 | TRBV4-1 | - | - | CASSQDMIYSGDYGYTF | TGCGCCAGCAGCCAGGATATGATATACAGTGGGGACTATGGCTACACCTTC
TRBJ2-1 | 13 | TRBV19 | - | - | CASSISLYNEQFF | TGTGCCAGTAGTATAAGCCTTTACAATGAGCAGTTCTTC
TRBJ2-5 | 18 | TRBV28 | TRBD1 | - | CASSNRPLGQRYQETQYF | TGTGCCAGCAGCAACCGACCCCTGGGACAGCGATACCAAGAGACCCAGTACTTC